These 3 T cell receptor beta chains were all obtained from the same sample, sequenced in a study of T cells after posttransplantation cyclophosphamide. Here immunoSEQ multiplex PCR was the method, and the copy in TCRdb shows in-frame clones only, minus some. The sample comprises 66,000 or so clones, approximately 92% of which are singletons, and about 3.1% rests with the top ten. Sequenced input: PBMCs. Receptors originate from a woman younger than 45 in good health and a related stem cell transplant donor.

A single count supports this clone. The J gene is TRBJ2-1, the V gene TRBV4-3; TRBD2 agrees at 9 bases. Germline assignment: CDR1 LGHNA and CDR2 YSLEER. The ends lost 0 bases at V and 9 bases at J; junction bases unmatched: 9. This CDR3 is built from 16 residues. The CDR3 reads CASSQESAGGIREQFF. Written as DNA, the CDR3 is TGCGCCAGCAGCCAAGAATCAGCGGGGGGTATTCGTGAGCAGTTCTTC.

The V gene is TRBV2, the J gene TRBJ2-2; 8 nucleotides match TRBD1. The CDR3 loop spans 14 amino acids. From germline, CDR1 is SNHLY and CDR2 FYNNEI. V was pared by 11 bases and J by 7 bases, with 12 bases of the junction left unmatched. The CDR3 loop is CAATQDRAGGELFF. The CDR3, as DNA: TGTGCCGCGACACAGGACAGGGCGGGCGGGGAGCTGTTTTTT.

This chain joins TRBV5-1 and TRBJ1-1, with a possible D match to TRBD1 (5 bases). V was pared by 1 base and J by 1 base, with 17 bases between. Germline-derived CDR1 and CDR2 are SGHRS and YFSETQ. There are 17 residues in the CDR3. The CDR3, as DNA: TGCGCCAGCAGCTTGCGGGAGTTCGGGGCTACGAACACTGAAGCTTTCTTT. Protein: CASSLREFGATNTEAFF.